This entry features one T cell receptor beta chain sequence. Its antigen is as yet unknown. These data come from a study of T cell responses to AZD1222 COVID-19 vaccine. Assay used: immunoSEQ multiplex PCR; TCRdb lists only in-frame clones, some missing. The sample consists of around 120,000 clones, around 90% of them appearing once. Germline CDR1 SGHTA, CDR2 FQGTGA. V was clipped by 1 base and J by 3 bases; unmatched bases: 5. CDR3 size: 16 residues. Overall study results and limits: A reported finding is that nearly half of spike-specific TCRs target unmutated variant regions.

The V call is TRBV7-3, the J call TRBJ2-1; TRBD2 matches at 8 bases. The starting material was peripheral blood, obtained on day 0 of AZD1222 vaccination. The clonotype was recovered from an adult in good health. The CDR3 reads CASSLMGSGGYNEQFF. In DNA form, the CDR3 reads TGTGCCAGCAGCTTAATGGGGAGCGGGGGCTACAATGAGCAGTTCTTC.